Below, 14 T cell receptor beta chains from the same sample are listed, as sequenced in a study of shared clonotypes between healthy human individuals. Measured with immunoSEQ multiplex PCR; TCRdb has only the in-frame clones, and not every one. Of over a million clones listed, approximately 80% were seen once; the top ten hold about 0.52%. Sequencing was done on a sample of memory CD4+ T cells from PBMCs. Subset specified: CD45RA-negative fraction. These receptor sequences come from a man between 18 and 29 years old in good health. Some clones in this sample may be carry-over from other donors' samples.

The rearrangement uses TRBV15 and TRBJ1-4; D is unclear. Trimming cost V 0 bases and J 4 bases, with 9 bases left between them. The CDR3 has 15 residues. Germline lookup yields CDR1 LNHNV and CDR2 YYDKDF (reference sequence). The CDR3 DNA reads as TGTGCCACCAGCAGAGATCCAGGAAATAATGAAAAACTGTTTTTT. Protein: CATSRDPGNNEKLFF.

The chain combines TRBV5-4 with TRBJ1-2; tentative D call: TRBD1 (6 bases). V dropped 4 bases and J dropped 0 bases, with 16 bases sitting between them. CDR1 and CDR2 (germline): SGHNT, YYREEE (reference sequence). The CDR3 covers 16 residues. This CDR3 reads CASSLKGGSANYGYTF. DNA for the CDR3: TGTGCCAGCAGCCTGAAGGGGGGCTCAGCTAACTATGGCTACACCTTC. Supplemented by reference TRBV5-4 and TRBJ1-2, the full variable domain reads ETGVTQSPTHLIKTRGQQVTLRCSSQSGHNTVSWYQQALGQGPQFIFQYYREEENGRGNFPPRFSGLQFPNYSSELNVNALELDDSALYLCASSLKGGSANYGYTFGSGTRLTVV.

The rearrangement uses TRBV7-2 and TRBJ2-5; D remains unclear. Trimming shortened V by 2 bases and J by 1 base, and 11 bases separated the two germline ends. CDR3 size: 15 residues. Looked up from germline, CDR1 is SGHTA and CDR2 is FQGNSA. The CDR3 DNA sequence: TGTGCCAGCAGCTTAAGTCCAGCGCTCCAAGAGACCCAGTACTTC. Its translation: CASSLSPALQETQYF.

The chain carries TRBV18 and TRBJ2-7; perhaps TRBD2 as D (6 bases). Trimming removed 3 bases at V and 2 bases at J, with 23 bases between. Germline loops: CDR1 KGHSH, CDR2 LQKENI. The CDR3 extends over 18 amino acids. CDR3: CASSPDLSSAASAYEQYF. In DNA form, the CDR3 reads TGTGCCAGCTCACCGGATTTATCTAGCGCGGCGTCTGCCTACGAGCAGTACTTC.

This clone appeared a few times. The same CDR3 also results from other DNA sequences found in this sample. The V call is TRBV5-1, the J call TRBJ2-7, with D tentatively TRBD1 (5 bases). This CDR3 is 13 amino acids long. Trimming removed 1 base from V and 2 bases from J, with 7 bases in between. Germline CDR1 and CDR2: SGHRS and YFSETQ. In DNA, the CDR3 is TGCGCCAGCAGCTTGTCAGGGCCCTACGAGCAGTACTTC. Amino acid sequence: CASSLSGPYEQYF.

This chain connects TRBV10-2 to TRBJ1-5; D remains ambiguous. The CDR3 sequence is 12 residues long. V lost 5 bases and J lost 8, with 10 bases in between. CDR1 is WSHSY and CDR2 is SAAADI in the germline V gene. CDR3 coding DNA: TGCGCCAGCAGTTTCCCTCAGGAGCCCCAGCATTTT. Its translation: CASSFPQEPQHF.

CDR3 region: CASSRRDRQDNEQFF. The CDR3 DNA reads as TGTGCCAGCAGCCGCCGGGACCGACAAGACAATGAGCAGTTCTTC. The gene calls are TRBV5-4 and TRBJ2-1; possibly TRBD1 or TRBD2 for D (5 bases each). V lost 4 bases, J lost 5 bases, and 16 bases lay in between. The CDR3 runs to 15 residues. Looked up from germline, CDR1 is SGHNT and CDR2 is YYREEE (reference sequence).

V gene TRBV2 combines with J gene TRBJ2-7; 10 positions agree with TRBD2. Per the germline V gene, CDR1 is SNHLY and CDR2 is FYNNEI. Losses at the gene ends were 6 bases for V and 3 bases for J; bases not matched to a gene: 5. The length of the CDR3 is 14 residues. CDR3 in amino acids: CASSLAGGNYEQYF. CDR3 DNA sequence: TGTGCCAGCAGCTTAGCGGGAGGTAACTACGAGCAGTACTTC.

The rearrangement links TRBV18 to TRBJ1-2; D uncertain. Trimming stripped 1 base from V and 2 bases from J, with 8 bases between. This CDR3 is 14 amino acids long. CDR1 and CDR2 (germline): KGHSH, LQKENI. In DNA form, the CDR3 reads TGTGCCAGCTCACCACAATACATCAACTATGGCTACACCTTC. Translation: CASSPQYINYGYTF.

V usage is TRBV11-1 and J usage is TRBJ2-5; D might be TRBD2 (5 bases). V was trimmed by 5 bases and J by 2 bases, leaving 18 bases between them. The germline CDR1 and CDR2 sequences are SGHAT and FQDESV (reference sequence). The CDR3 is 16 amino acids. In DNA, the CDR3 is TGTGCCAGCAGCCTCGGTTGGGGTAGCGAGCAAGAGACCCAGTACTTC. This codes for CASSLGWGSEQETQYF.

The V and J genes are TRBV7-2 and TRBJ2-7; D unclear. Germline CDR1 reads SGHTA; CDR2 reads FQGNSA. Trimming pared 4 bases from V and 2 bases from J, leaving 15 bases between. The CDR3 covers 15 residues. The chain's CDR3 is CASSSIMYRAYEQYF. The CDR3 DNA sequence: TGTGCCAGCAGCTCGATAATGTATCGCGCCTACGAGCAGTACTTC. Variable domain in full (rest from reference TRBV7-2 and TRBJ2-7): GAGVSQSPSNKVTEKGKDVELRCDPISGHTALYWYRQSLGQGLEFLIYFQGNSAPDKSGLPSDRFSAERTGGSVSTLTIQRTQQEDSAVYLCASSSIMYRAYEQYFGPGTRLTVT.

Only a few counts were recorded for this clone. The J gene is TRBJ2-1, the V gene TRBV10-2, with TRBD2 matching over 7 bases. Trimming at V came to 3 bases and at J to 1 base, leaving 6 bases not matched to a gene. Per the germline V gene, CDR1 is WSHSY and CDR2 is SAAADI. The CDR3 spans 16 residues. The CDR3 loop is CASSEVGRESYNEQFF. The CDR3 nucleotides are TGCGCCAGCAGTGAAGTTGGGCGGGAGTCCTACAATGAGCAGTTCTTC.

This clone was counted only a few times. The V and J genes are TRBV9 and TRBJ2-4, with unresolved D. Germline CDR1 and CDR2: SGDLS and YYNGEE. This CDR3 has 14 residues. The ends were cut back, 4 bases at V and 8 bases at J, with 16 bases in the middle. The DNA of the CDR3 is TGTGCCAGCAGCCCGAGGCTTCCCGAGGACATTCAGTACTTC. This encodes CASSPRLPEDIQYF.

This clone was counted a single time. The chain employs TRBV7-2 and TRBJ2-1, with D perhaps matching TRBD2 (6 bases). CDR3 size: 15 residues. CDR1 and CDR2 (germline): SGHTA, FQGNSA. V lost 5 bases and J lost 4, with 15 bases in between. The CDR3 nucleotides are TGTGCCAGCAGCCACGGAGGGGTGGTATACAATGAGCAGTTCTTC. It is translated as CASSHGGVVYNEQFF.